The table lists the clone carrying this T cell receptor beta chain with many counts. Antigen: not known. Per germline, CDR1 SEHNR and CDR2 FQNEAQ (reference sequence). Deletions cut 7 bases from V and 8 bases from J, with 18 bases between. CDR3 length: 14 residues. Full-length variable regions came from constant-region reverse primers plus semi-nested Nested Universal Primer A PCR. TCRdb reprocessed the 5' RACE reads with MiXCR, giving one entry per CDR3 protein. Seen here are tens of thousands of distinct CDR3 sequences, roughly 33% observed once, and the top ten hold roughly 2.2%. Overall study findings and caveats: Larger-cohort validation covered only one TCR beta V-J rearrangement. Tumor-infiltrating Treg TCR alpha and beta sequences overlapped most with tumor naive CD4+ T cells, then blood naive.

This chain joins TRBV7-9 and TRBJ2-1, with a tentative D call TRBD1 (6 bases). The TCR was taken from a female donor with breast cancer. Sequencing input: tumor-infiltrating naive CD4+ T cells sorted from the breast tumor. Regarding subset: naive CD4+ T cells, CD4+CD45RA+CD25-. Here the CDR3 reads CASNANPGADEQFF. The CDR3 DNA sequence: TGTGCCAGCAACGCGAACCCAGGGGCGGATGAGCAGTTCTTC.